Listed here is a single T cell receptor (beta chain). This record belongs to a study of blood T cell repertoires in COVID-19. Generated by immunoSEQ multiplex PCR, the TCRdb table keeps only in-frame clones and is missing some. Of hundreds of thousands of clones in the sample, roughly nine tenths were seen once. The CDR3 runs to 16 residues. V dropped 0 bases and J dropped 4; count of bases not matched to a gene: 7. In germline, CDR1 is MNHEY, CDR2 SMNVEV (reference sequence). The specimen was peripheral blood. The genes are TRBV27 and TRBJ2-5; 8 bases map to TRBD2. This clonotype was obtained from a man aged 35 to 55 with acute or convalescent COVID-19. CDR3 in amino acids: CASSLSGRGGRETQYF. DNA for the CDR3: TGTGCCAGCAGTTTATCGGGCCGGGGGGGGAGAGAGACCCAGTACTTC.